This entry lists 9 T cell receptor beta chains sequenced from one sample in a study of spatial heterogeneity in lung cancer. Study-level results: How many expanded intratumoral alpha and beta TCRs were present tracked the tumor mutation count, which was a count of nonsynonymous mutations.

For these TCRs, the target antigens are not known. TCRdb redid the calling of the 5' RACE reads with MiXCR, one entry per CDR3 protein. The sample includes more than 6,000 distinct CDR3 sequences, 3% to 3.5% of them seen just once. The time point was: sample taken at primary tumor resection. The sample in question was lung tumor tissue, obtained at surgery. The receptors shown here come from a male donor with early-stage non-small cell lung cancer.

This clonotype is termed medium-sized. The chain is built from TRBV7-9 and TRBJ1-1; D is unresolved. The V and J ends lost 5 bases and 0 bases respectively, with 7 bases between them. Germline V gene sequence: CDR1 SEHNR, CDR2 FQNEAQ (reference sequence). The CDR3 extends over 13 amino acids. The CDR3 sequence is CASSPRLNTEAFF. In DNA, the CDR3 is TGTGCCAGCAGCCCACGGTTGAACACTGAAGCTTTCTTT.

This clonotype was seen ten or more times. The V gene is TRBV5-1, the J gene TRBJ2-5; D uncertain. Germline CDR1 SGHRS, CDR2 YFSETQ. The CDR3 covers 13 residues. The V gene lost 4 bases and the J gene lost 5 bases, with 12 bases spanning the gap. CDR3 sequence: CASSDTGFETQYF. The CDR3 bases are TGCGCCAGCAGCGATACTGGATTCGAGACCCAGTACTTC.

The sample holds many counts of this clonotype. The gene calls are TRBV11-1 and TRBJ2-7, with TRBD2 as a possible D gene (6 bases). The V end lost 5 bases, the J end lost 3 bases, and 8 bases lay between the germline ends. The germline V gene encodes CDR1 SGHAT and CDR2 FQDESV (reference sequence). This CDR3 is 12 amino acids long. The chain's CDR3 is CASSTGLYEQYF. The DNA of the CDR3 is TGTGCCAGCAGCACGGGACTCTACGAGCAGTACTTC.

This chain uses TRBV11-2 with TRBJ2-2, with D possibly matching TRBD1 (6 bases). V dropped 6 bases and J dropped 3 bases, with 11 bases sitting between them. Per the germline V gene, CDR1 is SGHAT and CDR2 is FQNNGV. This CDR3 spans 14 amino acids. DNA of the CDR3: TGTGCCAGCAGTCCTCAGGGGTACACCGGGGAGCTGTTTTTT. Its protein is CASSPQGYTGELFF.

This chain joins TRBV10-2 and TRBJ2-5; the D is unclear. V was pared by 7 bases and J by 2 bases, with 11 bases between. The CDR3 is made up of 13 amino acids. The germline CDR1 and CDR2 sequences are WSHSY and SAAADI. CDR3: CASTYDGQETQYF. In nucleotides, the CDR3 is TGCGCCAGCACTTATGACGGTCAAGAGACCCAGTACTTC.

This clonotype was recorded many times. This rearrangement joins TRBV20-1 to TRBJ2-5; 8 positions agree with TRBD2. In germline, CDR1 is DFQATT, CDR2 SNEGSKA (reference sequence). The CDR3 consists of 14 residues. V gave up 6 bases and J gave up 0 bases; unmatched junction bases: 6. The CDR3 nucleotides are TGCAGTGCCGGGGGGGGGCAAAACCAAGAGACCCAGTACTTC. Protein product: CSAGGGQNQETQYF.

As for this clonotype: Since a much larger clone is just one base distant, this may be a read error. The CDR3 does not close with the conserved phenylalanine or tryptophan, likely indicating a read error. The CDR3 is CASSIVLGDEQFS. CDR3 bases: TGTGCCAGTAGTATAGTCTTAGGGGATGAGCAGTTCTCC. The V gene is TRBV19, the J gene TRBJ2-1; possibly TRBD1 for D (5 bases). Germline V lookup: CDR1 LNHDA, CDR2 SQIVND (reference sequence). Trimming cost V 1 base and J 8 bases, with 9 bases left between them. This CDR3 spans 13 amino acids.

This clonotype showed up many times. V gene TRBV10-3 combines with J gene TRBJ2-1; 8 bases line up with TRBD2. CDR3 length: 15 amino acids. Germline assignment: CDR1 ENHRY and CDR2 SYGVKD. V trimming: 2 bases; J trimming: 6 bases; junction bases outside the gene matches: 6. The CDR3 DNA is TGTGCCATCAGTGAGGGGTCGGGGGGGCCCAATGAGCAGTTCTTC. Amino acid sequence: CAISEGSGGPNEQFF.

This clonotype was observed at least ten times. The rearrangement uses TRBV29-1 and TRBJ2-2, with a weak D call TRBD1 (6 bases). V was trimmed by 2 bases and J by 5 bases, leaving 12 bases between them. CDR3 length: 14 amino acids. Germline CDR1 and CDR2: SQVTM and ANQGSEA. CDR3 amino acids: CSVEPYRDTGELFF. In nucleotides, the CDR3 is TGCAGCGTTGAACCCTACAGGGATACCGGGGAGCTGTTTTTT.